This TCR beta chain is from a study of T-cell reconstitution after alpha-beta-depleted transplantation in children. The TCRbeta library was prepared with unique molecular identifiers. TCRdb re-called the PCR reads with MiXCR, one entry per CDR3 protein. The data contain around 700,000 distinct CDR3 sequences, roughly 13% of them singletons. CDR3 length equals 17 residues. Per germline, CDR1 MGHRA and CDR2 YSYEKL. V lost 3 bases and J 5 bases, leaving 22 bases between the germline ends. This clonotype was detected many times. This TCR derives from a girl aged 2 to 10 with congenital amegakaryocytic thrombocytopenia, due to receive a stem cell transplant. The chain joins TRBV4-1 to TRBJ1-1; maybe TRBD1 (6 bases). Specimen: PBMCs, collected before TCRalphabeta/CD19-depleted stem cell transplant. Here the CDR3 DNA reads TGCGCCAGCAGCCATTCCTTACAGGGTCCTCGGGGGACTGAAGCTTTCTTT. Its translation: CASSHSLQGPRGTEAFF.